This is a list of T cell receptor beta chains from one sample in a study of CD8+ T cells in alopecia areata. Some clones are missing from TCRdb's copy, which holds only in-frame ones; the method was immunoSEQ multiplex PCR. This table has about 76,000 clones, around 60% appearing once. The specimen comprised CD8+ T cells sorted from blood, sampled at week 24, from a patient treated with tofacitinib. The source is a human donor with alopecia areata. Both conserved end residues are trimmed from each CDR3.

TRBJ2-3 TRBV7-8 ASSGLAGGRTDTQY
TRBJ1-5 TRBV10-3 AISDPDRAGDQPQH
TRBJ2-1 TRBV30 AWSWTSGYNEQF
TRBJ2-5 TRBV28 ASSLDRVQPVEQETQY
TRBJ2-7 TRBV4-3 ASSQALTTSAYEQY
TRBJ1-1 TRBV29-1 SVGTGANTEAF
TRBJ2-7 TRBV28 ASSWTGSHYEQY
TRBJ2-5 TRBV9 ASSMYGSGAETQY
TRBJ2-5 TRBV27 ASSPEHGQETQY
TRBJ2-3 TRBV27 ASSYTSGGINTQY
TRBJ2-2 TRBV27 ASSPRTPAGNTGELF
TRBJ1-3 TRBV19 ATSDRGFSGNTIY
TRBJ2-7 TRBV27 ASSPLLGLENYEQY
TRBJ2-3 TRBV27 ASSSPPGSSTDTQY
TRBJ1-2 TRBV27 ASSLQGNYGYT
TRBJ1-2 TRBV4-1 ASSQDEVNYGYT
TRBJ2-7 TRBV5-1 ASSQGSYYEQY
TRBJ2-7 TRBV27 ASSLFREAIYEQY
TRBJ1-6 TRBV7-6 ASSAGQYNSPLH
TRBJ1-2 TRBV7-9 ASSLVQDLYGYT
TRBJ2-3 TRBV5-1 ASSFPDSTDTQY
TRBJ2-5 TRBV11-2 ASRPPDSQETQY
TRBJ2-1 TRBV4-1 ASSKDGRNEQF
TRBJ2-7 TRBV7-9 ASSSGSIDSYEQY
TRBJ1-1 TRBV29-1 SVLLGLEAF
TRBJ2-5 TRBV5-1 ASSLSLAGGPGETQY
TRBJ1-1 TRBV11-2 ASSLDGGQAAF
TRBJ1-4 TRBV7-9 ASSHTTGVGEKLF
TRBJ2-7 TRBV2 ASSEGDSSYEQY
TRBJ1-1 TRBV6-5 ASSLTGSMNTEAF
TRBJ2-2 TRBV7-9 ASSLVIPGGELF
TRBJ1-6 TRBV9 ASSAYGESPLH
TRBJ2-3 TRBV4-1 ASSSRTSGSITDTQY
TRBJ2-5 TRBV25-1 ASSEWPPGETQY
TRBJ1-2 TRBV10-3 AISGVTVPGYT
TRBJ2-1 TRBV27 ASRVDRGSGYNEQF
TRBJ2-7 TRBV30 AWSVPASYEQY
TRBJ2-4 TRBV29-1 SVEDLGHGGLLAKNIQY
TRBJ1-1 TRBV5-1 ASSLGQMNTEAF
TRBJ2-7 TRBV27 ASSLGAVSYEQY